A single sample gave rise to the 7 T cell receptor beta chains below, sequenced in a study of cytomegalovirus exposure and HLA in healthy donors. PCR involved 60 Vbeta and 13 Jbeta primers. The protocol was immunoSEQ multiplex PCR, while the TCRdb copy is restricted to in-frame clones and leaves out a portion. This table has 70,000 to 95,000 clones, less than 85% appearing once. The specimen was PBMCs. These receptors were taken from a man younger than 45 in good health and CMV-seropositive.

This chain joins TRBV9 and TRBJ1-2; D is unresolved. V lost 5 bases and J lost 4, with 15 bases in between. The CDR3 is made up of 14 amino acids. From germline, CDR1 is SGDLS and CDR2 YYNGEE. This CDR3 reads CASSPSMEGYGYTF. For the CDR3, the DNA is TGTGCCAGCAGTCCTTCGATGGAGGGCTATGGCTACACCTTC. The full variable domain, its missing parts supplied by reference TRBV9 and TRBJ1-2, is DSGVTQTPKHLITATGQRVTLRCSPRSGDLSVYWYQQSLDQGLQFLIQYYNGEERAKGNILERFSAQQFPDLHSELNLSSLELGDSALYFCASSPSMEGYGYTFGSGTRLTVV.

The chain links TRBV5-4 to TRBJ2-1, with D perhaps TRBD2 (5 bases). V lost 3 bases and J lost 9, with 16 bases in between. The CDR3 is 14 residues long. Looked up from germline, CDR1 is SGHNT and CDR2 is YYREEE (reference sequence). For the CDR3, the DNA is TGTGCCAGCAGCTCCGGGTTGGGAGCAGCTGAGCAGTTCTTC. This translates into CASSSGLGAAEQFF.

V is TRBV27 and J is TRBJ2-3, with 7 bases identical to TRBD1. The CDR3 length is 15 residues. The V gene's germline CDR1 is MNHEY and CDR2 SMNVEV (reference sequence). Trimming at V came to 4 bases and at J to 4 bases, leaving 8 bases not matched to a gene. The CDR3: CASSSEIDRADTQYF. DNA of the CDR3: TGTGCCAGCAGTTCCGAAATAGACAGGGCAGATACGCAGTATTTT.

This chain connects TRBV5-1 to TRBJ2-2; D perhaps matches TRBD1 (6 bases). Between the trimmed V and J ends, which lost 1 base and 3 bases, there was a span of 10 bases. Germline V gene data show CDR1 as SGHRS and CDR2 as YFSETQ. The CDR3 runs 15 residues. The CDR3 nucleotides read TGCGCCAGCAGCTTGACAGGGAAGGACACCGGGGAGCTGTTTTTT. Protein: CASSLTGKDTGELFF.

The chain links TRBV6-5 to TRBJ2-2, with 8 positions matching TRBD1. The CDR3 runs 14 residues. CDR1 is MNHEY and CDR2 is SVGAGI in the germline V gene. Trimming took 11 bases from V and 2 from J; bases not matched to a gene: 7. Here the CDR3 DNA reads TGTGCCGTAGCAGGGGGCCTAAACACCGGGGAGCTGTTTTTT. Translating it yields CAVAGGLNTGELFF.

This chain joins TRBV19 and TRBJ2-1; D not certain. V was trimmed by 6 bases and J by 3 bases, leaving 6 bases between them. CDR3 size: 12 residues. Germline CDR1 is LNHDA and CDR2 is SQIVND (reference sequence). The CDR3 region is CASSTDYNEQFF. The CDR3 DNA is TGTGCCAGTAGCACAGACTACAATGAGCAGTTCTTC.

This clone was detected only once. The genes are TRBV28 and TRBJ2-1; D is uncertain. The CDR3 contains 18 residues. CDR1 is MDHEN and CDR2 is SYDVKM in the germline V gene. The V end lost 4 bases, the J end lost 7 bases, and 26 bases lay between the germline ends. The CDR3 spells CASSSLHLTKNSRNEQFF. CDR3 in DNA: TGTGCCAGCAGTTCCCTGCACTTAACGAAAAACAGTAGGAATGAGCAGTTCTTC.